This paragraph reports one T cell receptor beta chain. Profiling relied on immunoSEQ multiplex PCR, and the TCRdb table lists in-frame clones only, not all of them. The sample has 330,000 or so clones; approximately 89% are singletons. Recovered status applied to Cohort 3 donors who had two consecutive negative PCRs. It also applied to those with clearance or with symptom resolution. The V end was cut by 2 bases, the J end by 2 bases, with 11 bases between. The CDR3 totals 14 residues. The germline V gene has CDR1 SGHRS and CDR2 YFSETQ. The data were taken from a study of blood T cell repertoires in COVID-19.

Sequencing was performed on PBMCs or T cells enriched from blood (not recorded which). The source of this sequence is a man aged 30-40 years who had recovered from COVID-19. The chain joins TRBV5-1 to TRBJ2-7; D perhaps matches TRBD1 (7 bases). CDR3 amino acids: CASSFRGEAYEQYF. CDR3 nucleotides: TGCGCCAGCAGCTTCAGGGGGGAGGCCTACGAGCAGTACTTC. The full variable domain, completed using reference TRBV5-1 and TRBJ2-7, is KAGVTQTPRYLIKTRGQQVTLSCSPISGHRSVSWYQQTPGQGLQFLFEYFSETQRNKGNFPGRFSGRQFSNSRSEMNVSTLELGDSALYLCASSFRGEAYEQYFGPGTRLTVT.